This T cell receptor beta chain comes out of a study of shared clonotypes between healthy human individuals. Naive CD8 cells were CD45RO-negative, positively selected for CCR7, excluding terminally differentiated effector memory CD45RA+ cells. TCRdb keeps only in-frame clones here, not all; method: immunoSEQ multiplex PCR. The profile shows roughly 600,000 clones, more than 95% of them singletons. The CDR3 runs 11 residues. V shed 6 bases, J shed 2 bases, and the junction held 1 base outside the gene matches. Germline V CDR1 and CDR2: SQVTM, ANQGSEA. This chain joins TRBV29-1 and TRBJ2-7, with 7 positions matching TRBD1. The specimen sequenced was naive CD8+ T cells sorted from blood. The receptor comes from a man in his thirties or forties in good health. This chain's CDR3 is CSVGQPYEQYF. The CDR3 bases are TGCAGCGTGGGACAGCCCTACGAGCAGTACTTC.